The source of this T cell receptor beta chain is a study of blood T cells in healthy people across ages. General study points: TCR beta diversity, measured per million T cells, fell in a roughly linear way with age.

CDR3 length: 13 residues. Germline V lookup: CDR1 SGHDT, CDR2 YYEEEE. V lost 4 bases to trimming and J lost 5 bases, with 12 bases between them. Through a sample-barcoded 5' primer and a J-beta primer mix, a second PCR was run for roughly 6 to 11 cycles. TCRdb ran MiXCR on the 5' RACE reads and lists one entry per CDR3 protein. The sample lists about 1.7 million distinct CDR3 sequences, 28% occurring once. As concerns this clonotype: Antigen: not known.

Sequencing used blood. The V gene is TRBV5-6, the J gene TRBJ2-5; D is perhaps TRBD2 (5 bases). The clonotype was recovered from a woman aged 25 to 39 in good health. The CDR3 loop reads CASSRESGETQYF. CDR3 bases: TGTGCCAGCAGCCGTGAGTCGGGGGAGACCCAGTACTTC.